This entry is about one T cell receptor (beta chain). This specimen includes other DNA sequences encoding the same CDR3. The sample belongs to a study of shared clonotypes between healthy human individuals. The authors split each subset's genomic DNA evenly across several immunoSEQ plates. The method was immunoSEQ multiplex PCR; TCRdb's version includes in-frame clones alone and lacks a portion of them. This table holds 2.3 million or so clones, over 85% found once. The CDR3 length is 13 residues. Trimming removed 4 bases at V and 1 base at J, with 6 bases between. Per germline, CDR1 MNHNS and CDR2 SASEGT.

The receptor was isolated from a man aged 18-30 years in good health. Some clones in this sample may be carry-over from other donors' samples. The material sequenced was naive CD4+ T cells from PBMCs. Subset defined: CD45RA+ positively selected. The chain employs TRBV6-1 and TRBJ2-3; no clear D. The CDR3 nucleotides read TGTGCCAGCAGTGGAAGTGGCACAGATACGCAGTATTTT. Residues: CASSGSGTDTQYF.